A single TCR beta chain is shown here with its context. The germline gives CDR1 SGHTS, CDR2 YDEGEE. Trimming stripped 1 base from V and 7 bases from J, with 8 bases between. The CDR3 consists of 13 residues. These data belong to a study of blood T cell repertoires in COVID-19. Some clones are missing from TCRdb's copy, which holds only in-frame ones; the method was immunoSEQ multiplex PCR. The data hold about 350,000 clones, with less than 90% observed a single time. The receptor was isolated from a woman under 40 who had recovered from COVID-19. Specimen: PBMCs or T cells enriched from blood (not recorded which). The chain has TRBV5-8 and TRBJ1-4; weak D call: TRBD1 (5 bases). The CDR3 DNA follows: TGTGCCAGCAGCTTGTACGACAGTGAAAAACTGTTTTTT. Amino acids: CASSLYDSEKLFF.